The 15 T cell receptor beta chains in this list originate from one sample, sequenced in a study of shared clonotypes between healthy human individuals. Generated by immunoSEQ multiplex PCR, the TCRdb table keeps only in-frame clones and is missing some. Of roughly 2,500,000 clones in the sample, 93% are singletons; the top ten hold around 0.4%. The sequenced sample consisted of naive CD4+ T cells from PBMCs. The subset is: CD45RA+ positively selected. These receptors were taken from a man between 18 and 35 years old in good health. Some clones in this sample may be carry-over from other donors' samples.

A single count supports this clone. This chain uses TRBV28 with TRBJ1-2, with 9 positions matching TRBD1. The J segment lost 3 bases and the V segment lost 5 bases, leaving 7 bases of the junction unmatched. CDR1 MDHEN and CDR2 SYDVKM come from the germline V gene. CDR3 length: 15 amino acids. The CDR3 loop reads CASSAPGQGDYGYTF. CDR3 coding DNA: TGTGCCAGCAGTGCCCCGGGACAGGGTGACTATGGCTACACCTTC.

CDR3 DNA: TGCGCCACAAATGGCGGGAGCCCCGGGGAGCTGTTTTTT. Translation gives CATNGGSPGELFF. The chain employs TRBV10-1 and TRBJ2-2, with 7 bases aligning to TRBD2. V gave up 10 bases and J gave up 6 bases; unmatched junction bases: 8. There are 13 residues in the CDR3. Germline assignment: CDR1 WNHNN and CDR2 SYGVQD (reference sequence).

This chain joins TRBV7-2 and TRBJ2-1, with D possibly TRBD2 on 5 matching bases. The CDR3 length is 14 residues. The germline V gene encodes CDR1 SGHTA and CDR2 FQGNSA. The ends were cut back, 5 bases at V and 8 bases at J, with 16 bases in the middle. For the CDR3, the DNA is TGTGCCAGCAGCCTAATGACACTAGTTGATGAGCAGTTCTTC. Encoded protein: CASSLMTLVDEQFF.

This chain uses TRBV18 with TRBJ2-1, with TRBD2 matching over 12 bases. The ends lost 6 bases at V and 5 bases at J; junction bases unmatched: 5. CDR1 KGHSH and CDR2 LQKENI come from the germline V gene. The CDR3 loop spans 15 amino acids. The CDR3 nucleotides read TGTGCCAGCTCGCAGCTAGCGGGAGGGCACAATGAGCAGTTCTTC. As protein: CASSQLAGGHNEQFF.

The CDR3 sequence is CASSVFSSGGDEQFF. Written as DNA, the CDR3 is TGTGCCAGCAGCGTTTTCTCTAGCGGGGGCGATGAGCAGTTCTTC. This chain joins TRBV9 and TRBJ2-1; 10 bases are a match to TRBD2. Trimming removed 2 bases from V and 8 bases from J; junction bases left unmatched: 7. Per germline, CDR1 SGDLS and CDR2 YYNGEE. The CDR3 is 15 residues long.

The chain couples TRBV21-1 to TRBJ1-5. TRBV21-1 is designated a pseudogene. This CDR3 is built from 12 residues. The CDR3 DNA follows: TGTGCCAGCACCACGGTCGATCAGCCCCAGCATTTT. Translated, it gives CASTTVDQPQHF.

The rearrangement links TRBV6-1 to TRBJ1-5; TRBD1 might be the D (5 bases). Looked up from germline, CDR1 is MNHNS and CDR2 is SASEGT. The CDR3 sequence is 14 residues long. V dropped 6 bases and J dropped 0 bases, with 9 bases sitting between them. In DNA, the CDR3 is TGTGCCAGCAGGGAGGACACTAGCAATCAGCCCCAGCATTTT. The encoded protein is CASREDTSNQPQHF.

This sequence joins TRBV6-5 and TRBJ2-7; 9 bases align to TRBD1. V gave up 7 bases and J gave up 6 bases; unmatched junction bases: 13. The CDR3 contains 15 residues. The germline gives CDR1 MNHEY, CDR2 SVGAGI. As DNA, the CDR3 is TGTGCCAGCACCCCCCCGGGACAGGGTCTTCGCGAGCAGTACTTC. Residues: CASTPPGQGLREQYF.

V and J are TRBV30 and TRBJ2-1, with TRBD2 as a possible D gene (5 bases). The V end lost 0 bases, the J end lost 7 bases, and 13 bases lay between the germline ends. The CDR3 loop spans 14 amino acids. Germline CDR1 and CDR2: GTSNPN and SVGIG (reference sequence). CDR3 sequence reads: CAWSVLGRENEQFF. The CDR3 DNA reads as TGTGCCTGGAGTGTATTGGGTAGGGAGAATGAGCAGTTCTTC.

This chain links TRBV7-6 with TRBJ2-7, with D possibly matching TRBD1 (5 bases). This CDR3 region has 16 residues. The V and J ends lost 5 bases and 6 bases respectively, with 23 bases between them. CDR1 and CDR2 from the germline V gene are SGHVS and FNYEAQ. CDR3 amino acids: CASSHSLRQKLGEQYF. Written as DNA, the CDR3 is TGTGCCAGCAGCCATTCGCTACGACAGAAGCTCGGCGAGCAGTACTTC.

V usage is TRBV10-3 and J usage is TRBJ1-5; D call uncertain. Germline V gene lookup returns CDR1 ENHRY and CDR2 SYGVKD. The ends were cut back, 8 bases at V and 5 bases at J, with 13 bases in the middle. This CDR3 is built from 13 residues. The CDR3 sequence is CAIGRGWDQPQHF. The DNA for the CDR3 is TGTGCCATCGGGAGAGGTTGGGATCAGCCCCAGCATTTT.

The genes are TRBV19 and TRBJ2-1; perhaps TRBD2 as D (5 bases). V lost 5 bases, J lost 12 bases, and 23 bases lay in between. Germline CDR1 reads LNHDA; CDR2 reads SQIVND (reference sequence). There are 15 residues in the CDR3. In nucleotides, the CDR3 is TGTGCCAGTAGTCCGCGATCAACGATACTAGGTGTGCAGTTCTTC. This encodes CASSPRSTILGVQFF.

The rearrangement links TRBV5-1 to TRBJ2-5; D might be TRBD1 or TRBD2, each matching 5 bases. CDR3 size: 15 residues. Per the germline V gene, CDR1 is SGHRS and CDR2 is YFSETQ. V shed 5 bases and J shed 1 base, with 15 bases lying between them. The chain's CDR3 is CASSTGTVIQETQYF. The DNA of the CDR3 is TGCGCCAGCAGTACGGGGACGGTAATCCAAGAGACCCAGTACTTC.

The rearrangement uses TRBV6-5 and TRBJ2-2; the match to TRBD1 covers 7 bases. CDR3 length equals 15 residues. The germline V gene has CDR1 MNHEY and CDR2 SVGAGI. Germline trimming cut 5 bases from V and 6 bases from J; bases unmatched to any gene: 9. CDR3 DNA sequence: TGTGCCAGCAGTGCCGGACAGGCCAACCCCGGGGAGCTGTTTTTT. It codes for CASSAGQANPGELFF.

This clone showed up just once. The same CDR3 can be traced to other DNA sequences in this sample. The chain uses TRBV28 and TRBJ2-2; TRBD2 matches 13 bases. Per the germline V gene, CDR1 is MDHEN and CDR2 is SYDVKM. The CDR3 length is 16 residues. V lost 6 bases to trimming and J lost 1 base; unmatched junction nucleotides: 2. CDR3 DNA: TGTGCCAGCAGCCGGACTAGCGGGAGGAACACCGGGGAGCTGTTTTTT. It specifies CASSRTSGRNTGELFF.